This record looks at one TCR beta chain sequence and its context. Its specificity is not known. Arm-PCR of CDR3 regions and iRepertoire HTBI primers were used to build TCR beta libraries. A single record per CDR3 protein comes from TCRdb applying MiXCR to the multiplex PCR reads. The sample carries 400,000 or so distinct CDR3 sequences, about 20% recorded once. These data belong to a study of regulatory T cells in long-lasting Graves disease. Time point: persistent/refractory GD, antithyroid drugs over 5 years with positive TRAb. The TCR library was made from RNA extracted from PBMCs. Staff took about 9 milliliters of peripheral blood and put it into EDTA tubes. Study observations and caveats: Shared public clonotypes totalled over 2,500 in persistent patients, compared with about 930 in new patients. Persistent Graves' patients showed less TCR diversity than newly diagnosed patients showed. Persistent disease samples used TRBV28, TRBJ1-2 and TRBJ2-5 preferentially.

CDR1 and CDR2 (germline): MNHEY, SVGAGI. V was pared by 0 bases and J by 6 bases, with 12 bases between. CDR3 length: 14 residues. The sequence was obtained from a female donor with Graves disease. This chain uses TRBV6-5 with TRBJ2-7, with D perhaps matching TRBD1 (6 bases). The specimen comprised peripheral blood mononuclear cells (PBMCs), sampled when the disease was refractory, from a patient treated with antithyroid drugs. Here the CDR3 DNA reads TGTGCCAGCAGTTACTCGGTCGAAGGGGGCGAGCAGTACTTC. This encodes CASSYSVEGGEQYF.